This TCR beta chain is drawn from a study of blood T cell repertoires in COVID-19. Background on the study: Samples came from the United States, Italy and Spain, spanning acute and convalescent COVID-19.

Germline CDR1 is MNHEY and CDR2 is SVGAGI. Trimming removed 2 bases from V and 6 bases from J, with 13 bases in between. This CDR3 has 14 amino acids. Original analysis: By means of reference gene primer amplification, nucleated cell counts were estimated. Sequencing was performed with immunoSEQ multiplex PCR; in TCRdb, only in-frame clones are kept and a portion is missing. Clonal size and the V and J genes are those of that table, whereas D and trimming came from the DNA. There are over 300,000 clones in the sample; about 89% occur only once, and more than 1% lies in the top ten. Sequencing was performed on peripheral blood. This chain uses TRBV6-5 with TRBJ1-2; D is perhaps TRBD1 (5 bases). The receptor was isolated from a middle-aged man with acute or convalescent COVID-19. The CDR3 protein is CASSYQGRVDGYTF. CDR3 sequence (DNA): TGTGCCAGCAGTTACCAGGGCAGGGTGGATGGCTACACCTTC.